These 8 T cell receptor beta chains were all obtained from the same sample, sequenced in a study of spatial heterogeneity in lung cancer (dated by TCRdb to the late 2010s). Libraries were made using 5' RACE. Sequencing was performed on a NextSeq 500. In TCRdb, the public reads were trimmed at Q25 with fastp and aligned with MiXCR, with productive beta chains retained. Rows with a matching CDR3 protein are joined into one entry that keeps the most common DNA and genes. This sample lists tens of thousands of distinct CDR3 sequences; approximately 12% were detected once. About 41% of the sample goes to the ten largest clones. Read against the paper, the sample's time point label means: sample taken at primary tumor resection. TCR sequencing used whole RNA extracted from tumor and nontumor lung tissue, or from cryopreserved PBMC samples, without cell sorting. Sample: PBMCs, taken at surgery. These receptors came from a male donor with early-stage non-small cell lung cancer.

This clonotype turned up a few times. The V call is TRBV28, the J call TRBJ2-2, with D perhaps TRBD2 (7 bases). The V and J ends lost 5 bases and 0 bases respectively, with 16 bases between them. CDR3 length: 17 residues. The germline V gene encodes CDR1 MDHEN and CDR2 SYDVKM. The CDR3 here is CASSPTRGAANTGELFF. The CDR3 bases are TGTGCCAGCAGTCCCACCCGGGGGGCCGCGAACACCGGGGAGCTGTTTTTT.

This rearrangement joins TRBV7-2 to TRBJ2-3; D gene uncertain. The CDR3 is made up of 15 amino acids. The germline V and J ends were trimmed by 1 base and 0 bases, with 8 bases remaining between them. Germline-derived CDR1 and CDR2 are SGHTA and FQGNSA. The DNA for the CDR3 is TGTGCCAGCAGCTTAGTGAGGTCTAGCACAGATACGCAGTATTTT. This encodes CASSLVRSSTDTQYF.

The CDR3 sequence is CAISPRRAGNGETQYF. The CDR3 coding sequence is TGTGCCATCAGCCCCCGACGAGCGGGGAACGGAGAGACCCAGTACTTC. The chain is built from TRBV10-3 and TRBJ2-5; TRBD2 agrees at 7 bases. This CDR3 comprises 16 residues. The V gene end was trimmed by 6 bases and the J gene end by 4 bases; junction bases not matched to a gene: 14. The germline V gene has CDR1 ENHRY and CDR2 SYGVKD.

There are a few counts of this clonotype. Here the CDR3 reads CASSPQGTTEAFF. The CDR3 region has the DNA TGTGCCAGCAGCCCCCAGGGGACCACTGAAGCTTTCTTT. The chain combines TRBV7-9 with TRBJ1-1; maybe TRBD1 (6 bases). The CDR3 covers 13 residues. V lost 5 bases and J lost 4, with 11 bases in between. CDR1 and CDR2 from the germline V gene are SEHNR and FQNEAQ (reference sequence).

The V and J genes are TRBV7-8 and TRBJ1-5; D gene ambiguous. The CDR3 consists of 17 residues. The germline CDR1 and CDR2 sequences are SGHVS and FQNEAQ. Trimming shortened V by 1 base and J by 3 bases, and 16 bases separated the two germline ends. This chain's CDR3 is CASSLGVWQINNQPQHF. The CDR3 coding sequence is TGTGCCAGCAGCTTAGGAGTATGGCAGATAAACAATCAGCCCCAGCATTTT. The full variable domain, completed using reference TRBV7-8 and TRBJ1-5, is GAGVSQSPRYKVAKRGQDVALRCDPISGHVSLFWYQQALGQGPEFLTYFQNEAQLDKSGLPSDRFFAERPEGSVSTLKIQRTQQEDSAVYLCASSLGVWQINNQPQHFGDGTRLSIL.

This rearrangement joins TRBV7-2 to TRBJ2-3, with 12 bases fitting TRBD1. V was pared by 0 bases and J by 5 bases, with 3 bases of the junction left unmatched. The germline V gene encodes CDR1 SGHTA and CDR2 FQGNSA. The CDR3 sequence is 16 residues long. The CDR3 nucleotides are TGTGCCAGCAGCTTAGCTGGGACAGGGGGCCTAGATACGCAGTATTTT. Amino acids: CASSLAGTGGLDTQYF.

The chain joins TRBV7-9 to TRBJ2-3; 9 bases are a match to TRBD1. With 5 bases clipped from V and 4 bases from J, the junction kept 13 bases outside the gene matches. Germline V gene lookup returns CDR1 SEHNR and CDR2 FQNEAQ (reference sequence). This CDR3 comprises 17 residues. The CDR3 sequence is CASSRRADRGTADTQYF. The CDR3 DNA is TGTGCCAGCAGCCGCCGGGCGGACAGGGGTACCGCAGATACGCAGTATTTT.

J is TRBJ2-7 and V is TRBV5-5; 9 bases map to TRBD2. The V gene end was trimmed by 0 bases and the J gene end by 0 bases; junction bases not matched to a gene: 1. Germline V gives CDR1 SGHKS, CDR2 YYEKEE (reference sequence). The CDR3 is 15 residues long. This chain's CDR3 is CASSLGLAVSYEQYF. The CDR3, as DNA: TGTGCCAGCAGCTTGGGACTAGCGGTCTCCTACGAGCAGTACTTC.